A selection of T cell receptor beta chains follows, all from one sample in a study of T-cell memory formation after mild COVID-19. TCRdb passed the 5' RACE reads through MiXCR, listing each CDR3 protein once. The sample yields approximately 170,000 distinct CDR3 sequences, over 10% seen once. Sample: PBMCs or a T cell subset sorted from them (not recorded which). These receptor sequences come from a young man who had mild COVID-19 (a few samples of this study predate the infection). Cell type and time point are not known. Both conserved end residues are part of each CDR3. Fields, in order: clone size, J gene, V gene, CDR3 protein. Expanded clones are given a class, and other clones once, few, many or no size at all.

clone size: few
J gene: TRBJ1-1
V gene: TRBV7-2
CDR3 protein: CASSPILFLEAFF

clone size: .
J gene: TRBJ1-1
V gene: TRBV19
CDR3 protein: CASRMTVDTEAFF

clone size: .
J gene: TRBJ1-1
V gene: TRBV20-1
CDR3 protein: CSARDRQATSFF

clone size: .
J gene: TRBJ2-3
V gene: TRBV5-1
CDR3 protein: CASSLVAGDTQYF

clone size: .
J gene: TRBJ1-2
V gene: TRBV7-9
CDR3 protein: CASSLGAGGEFGYTF

clone size: .
J gene: TRBJ2-3
V gene: TRBV24-1
CDR3 protein: CATGRGTDTQYF

clone size: few
J gene: TRBJ2-5
V gene: TRBV20-1
CDR3 protein: CSARQGTSGGKETQYF

clone size: .
J gene: TRBJ1-2
V gene: TRBV20-1
CDR3 protein: CSARADSSNGYTF

clone size: few
J gene: TRBJ2-1
V gene: TRBV7-9
CDR3 protein: CASSPTIWRDNEQFF

clone size: few
J gene: TRBJ1-2
V gene: TRBV12-3/TRBV12-4
CDR3 protein: CASSAGGYYGYTF

clone size: few
J gene: TRBJ2-3
V gene: TRBV24-1
CDR3 protein: CATSDTSTDTQYF

clone size: few
J gene: TRBJ1-2
V gene: TRBV20-1
CDR3 protein: CSASQGGNYGYTF

clone size: few
J gene: TRBJ1-5
V gene: TRBV5-1
CDR3 protein: CASSLAGAGQPQHF

clone size: .
J gene: TRBJ2-3
V gene: TRBV20-1
CDR3 protein: CSASRRQGVTDTQYF

clone size: .
J gene: TRBJ2-5
V gene: TRBV28
CDR3 protein: CASSLATSGGVQTQYF

clone size: .
J gene: TRBJ2-3
V gene: TRBV29-1
CDR3 protein: CSATTGGTNTQYF

clone size: .
J gene: TRBJ1-1
V gene: TRBV20-1
CDR3 protein: CSVNRGGAGTEAFF

clone size: .
J gene: TRBJ2-2
V gene: TRBV5-1
CDR3 protein: CASSPDRVATGELFF

clone size: .
J gene: TRBJ2-5
V gene: TRBV7-7
CDR3 protein: CASSPYLDTQYQETQYF

clone size: .
J gene: TRBJ2-3
V gene: TRBV7-2
CDR3 protein: CASSRPGDSGGPDTQYF

clone size: few
J gene: TRBJ1-5
V gene: TRBV12-3/TRBV12-4
CDR3 protein: CASSPQWGVGFNQPQHF

clone size: few
J gene: TRBJ1-2
V gene: TRBV7-2
CDR3 protein: CASSWGIGKGYTF

clone size: .
J gene: TRBJ1-2
V gene: TRBV4-2
CDR3 protein: CASSLDLDRPRF

clone size: .
J gene: TRBJ2-5
V gene: TRBV7-2
CDR3 protein: CASTLLAGEETQYF

clone size: many
J gene: TRBJ1-6
V gene: TRBV19
CDR3 protein: CASSIRPYNSPLHF

clone size: once
J gene: TRBJ1-2
V gene: TRBV6-6
CDR3 protein: CASTRFGGSYTF

clone size: many
J gene: TRBJ2-5
V gene: TRBV3-1
CDR3 protein: CASSQSRFRGHTQETQYF

clone size: .
J gene: TRBJ2-3
V gene: TRBV3-1
CDR3 protein: CASSQETVRRYF

clone size: few
J gene: TRBJ1-2
V gene: TRBV7-8
CDR3 protein: CASSLESSTDYGYTF

clone size: few
J gene: TRBJ2-1
V gene: TRBV27
CDR3 protein: CASSPINPRAQDEQFF

clone size: few
J gene: TRBJ1-2
V gene: TRBV18
CDR3 protein: CASSPDTGTGSHYGYTF

clone size: few
J gene: TRBJ2-2
V gene: TRBV5-1
CDR3 protein: CASSLGGQGSTGELFF

clone size: few
J gene: TRBJ1-2
V gene: TRBV5-1
CDR3 protein: CASSLGGPNYGYTF

clone size: few
J gene: TRBJ1-1
V gene: TRBV7-3
CDR3 protein: CASRKTANTEAFF

clone size: few
J gene: TRBJ2-3
V gene: TRBV6-6
CDR3 protein: CASTRTSGEVTDTQYF

clone size: .
J gene: TRBJ1-4
V gene: TRBV4-2
CDR3 protein: CASSPDRGRPNEKLFF

clone size: many
J gene: TRBJ1-1
V gene: TRBV7-2
CDR3 protein: CASGSWSTEAFF

clone size: many
J gene: TRBJ2-3
V gene: TRBV9
CDR3 protein: CASSPSPIPLGAPTDTQYF

clone size: few
J gene: TRBJ1-2
V gene: TRBV29-1
CDR3 protein: CSVRPGQGDGYTF

clone size: few
J gene: TRBJ2-3
V gene: TRBV20-1
CDR3 protein: CSARWQWTTPGDTQYF

clone size: .
J gene: TRBJ1-1
V gene: TRBV7-9
CDR3 protein: CASSSALLEAFF

clone size: .
J gene: TRBJ2-5
V gene: TRBV2
CDR3 protein: CASGLAGAETQYF

clone size: .
J gene: TRBJ2-7
V gene: TRBV5-1
CDR3 protein: CASSAGGGGTEYF

clone size: few
J gene: TRBJ2-2
V gene: TRBV5-8
CDR3 protein: CASSLGLAPGELFF

clone size: .
J gene: TRBJ2-3
V gene: TRBV15
CDR3 protein: CATSTKTSGGIDTQYF